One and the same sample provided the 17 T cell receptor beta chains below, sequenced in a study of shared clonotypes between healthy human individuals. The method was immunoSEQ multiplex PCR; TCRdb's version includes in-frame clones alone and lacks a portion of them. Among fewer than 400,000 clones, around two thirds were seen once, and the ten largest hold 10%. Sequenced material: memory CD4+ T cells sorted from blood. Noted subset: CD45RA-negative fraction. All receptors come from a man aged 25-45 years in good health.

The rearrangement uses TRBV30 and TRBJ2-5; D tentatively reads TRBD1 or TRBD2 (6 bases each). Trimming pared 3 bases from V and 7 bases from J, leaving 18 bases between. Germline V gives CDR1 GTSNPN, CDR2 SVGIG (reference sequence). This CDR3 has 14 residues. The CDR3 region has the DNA TGTGCCTGGAGCCCCCCGGGGGCGTCTGGGACCCAGTACTTC. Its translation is CAWSPPGASGTQYF.

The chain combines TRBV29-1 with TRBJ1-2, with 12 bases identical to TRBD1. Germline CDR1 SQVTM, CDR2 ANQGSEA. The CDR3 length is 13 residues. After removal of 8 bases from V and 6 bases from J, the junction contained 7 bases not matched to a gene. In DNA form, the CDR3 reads TGCAGCACTTATGGGACAGGGGGCGATGGCTACACCTTC. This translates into CSTYGTGGDGYTF. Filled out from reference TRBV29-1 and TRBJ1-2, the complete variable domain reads SAVISQKPSRDICQRGTSLTIQCQVDSQVTMMFWYRQQPGQSLTLIATANQGSEATYESGFVIDKFPISRPNLTFSTLTVSNMSPEDSSIYLCSTYGTGGDGYTFGSGTRLTVV.

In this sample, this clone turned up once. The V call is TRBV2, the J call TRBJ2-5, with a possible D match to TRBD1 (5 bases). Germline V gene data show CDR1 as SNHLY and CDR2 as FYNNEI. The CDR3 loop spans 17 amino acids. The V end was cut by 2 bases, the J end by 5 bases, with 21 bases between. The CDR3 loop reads CASSELRTAGSGETQYF. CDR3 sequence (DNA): TGTGCCAGCAGTGAATTACGAACAGCAGGGTCTGGGGAGACCCAGTACTTC.

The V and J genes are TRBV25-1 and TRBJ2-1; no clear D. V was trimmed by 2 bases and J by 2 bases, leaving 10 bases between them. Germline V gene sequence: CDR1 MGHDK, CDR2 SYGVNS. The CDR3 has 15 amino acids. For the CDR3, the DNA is TGTGCCAGCAGTGAAGAAACTGGTACCTACAATGAGCAGTTCTTC. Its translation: CASSEETGTYNEQFF.

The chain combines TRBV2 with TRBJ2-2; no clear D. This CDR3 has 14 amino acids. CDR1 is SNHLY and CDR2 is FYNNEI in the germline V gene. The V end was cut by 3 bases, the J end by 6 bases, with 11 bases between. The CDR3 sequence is CASSEVSPPGELFF. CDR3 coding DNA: TGTGCCAGCAGTGAGGTTTCGCCCCCCGGGGAGCTGTTTTTT.

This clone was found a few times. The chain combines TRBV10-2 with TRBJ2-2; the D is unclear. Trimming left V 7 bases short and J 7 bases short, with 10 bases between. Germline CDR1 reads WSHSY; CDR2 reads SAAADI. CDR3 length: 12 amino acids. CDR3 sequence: CASTAIDGELFF. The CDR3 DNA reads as TGCGCCAGCACAGCAATCGACGGGGAGCTGTTTTTT.

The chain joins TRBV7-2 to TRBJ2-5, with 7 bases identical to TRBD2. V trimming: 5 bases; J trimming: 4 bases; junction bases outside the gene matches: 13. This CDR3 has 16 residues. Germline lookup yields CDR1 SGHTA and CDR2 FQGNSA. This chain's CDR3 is CASSRPTSSVGETQYF. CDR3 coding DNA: TGTGCCAGCAGCCGGCCGACTAGCTCGGTTGGAGAGACCCAGTACTTC.

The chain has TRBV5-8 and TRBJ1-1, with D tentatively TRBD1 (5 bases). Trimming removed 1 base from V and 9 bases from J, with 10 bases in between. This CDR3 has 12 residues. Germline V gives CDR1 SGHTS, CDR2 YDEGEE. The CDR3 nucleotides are TGTGCCAGCAGCTTGAACAGACAGAAAGCTTTCTTT. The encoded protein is CASSLNRQKAFF.

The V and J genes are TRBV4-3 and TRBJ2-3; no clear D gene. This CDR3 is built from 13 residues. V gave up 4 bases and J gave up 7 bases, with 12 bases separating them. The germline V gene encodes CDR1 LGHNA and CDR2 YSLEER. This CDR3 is CASSRDLLNTQYF. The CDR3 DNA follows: TGCGCCAGCAGCCGGGATCTCCTGAATACGCAGTATTTT.

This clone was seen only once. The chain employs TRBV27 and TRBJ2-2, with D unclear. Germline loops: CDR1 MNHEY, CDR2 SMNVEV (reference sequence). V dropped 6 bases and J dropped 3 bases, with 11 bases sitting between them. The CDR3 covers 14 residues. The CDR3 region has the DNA TGTGCCAGCAGAAGGATATTGGACACCGGGGAGCTGTTTTTT. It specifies CASRRILDTGELFF.

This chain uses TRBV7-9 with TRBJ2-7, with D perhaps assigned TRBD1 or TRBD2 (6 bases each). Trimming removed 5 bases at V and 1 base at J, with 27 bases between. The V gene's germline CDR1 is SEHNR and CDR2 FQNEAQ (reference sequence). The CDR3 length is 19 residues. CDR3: CASSMPPWGRGGISYEQYF. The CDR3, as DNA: TGTGCCAGCAGCATGCCCCCGTGGGGAAGAGGGGGGATTTCCTACGAGCAGTACTTC.

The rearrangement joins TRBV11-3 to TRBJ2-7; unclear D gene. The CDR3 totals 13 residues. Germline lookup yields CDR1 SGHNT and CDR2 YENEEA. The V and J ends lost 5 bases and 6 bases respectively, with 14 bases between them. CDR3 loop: CASSQRGSSEQYF. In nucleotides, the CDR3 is TGTGCCAGCAGCCAAAGAGGATCGAGCGAGCAGTACTTC.

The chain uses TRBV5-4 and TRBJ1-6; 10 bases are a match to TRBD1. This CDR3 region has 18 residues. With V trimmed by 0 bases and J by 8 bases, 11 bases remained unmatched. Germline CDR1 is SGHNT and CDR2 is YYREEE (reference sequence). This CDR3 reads CASSLGLGTGVLDSPLHF. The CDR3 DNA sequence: TGTGCCAGCAGCTTGGGTCTCGGGACAGGGGTTTTGGATTCACCCCTCCACTTT.

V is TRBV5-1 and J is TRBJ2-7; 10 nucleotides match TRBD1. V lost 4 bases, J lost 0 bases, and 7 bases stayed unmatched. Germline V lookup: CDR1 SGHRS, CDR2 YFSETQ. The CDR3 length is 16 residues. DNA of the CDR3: TGCGCCAGCAGCCGACAGGGGGCGGGTCTCTCCTACGAGCAGTACTTC. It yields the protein CASSRQGAGLSYEQYF.

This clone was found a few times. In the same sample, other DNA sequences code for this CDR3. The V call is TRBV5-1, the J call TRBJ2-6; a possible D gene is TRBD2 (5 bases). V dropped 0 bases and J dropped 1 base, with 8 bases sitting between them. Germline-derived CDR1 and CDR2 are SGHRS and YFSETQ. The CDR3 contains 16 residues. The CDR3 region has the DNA TGCGCCAGCAGCTTGGACACGGGGTCTGGGGCCAACGTCCTGACTTTC. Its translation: CASSLDTGSGANVLTF.

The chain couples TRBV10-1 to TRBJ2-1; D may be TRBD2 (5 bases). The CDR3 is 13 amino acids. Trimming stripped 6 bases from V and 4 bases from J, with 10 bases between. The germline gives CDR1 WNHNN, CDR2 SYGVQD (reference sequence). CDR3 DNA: TGCGCCAGCAGCCAGGACTCGTACAATGAGCAGTTCTTC. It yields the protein CASSQDSYNEQFF.

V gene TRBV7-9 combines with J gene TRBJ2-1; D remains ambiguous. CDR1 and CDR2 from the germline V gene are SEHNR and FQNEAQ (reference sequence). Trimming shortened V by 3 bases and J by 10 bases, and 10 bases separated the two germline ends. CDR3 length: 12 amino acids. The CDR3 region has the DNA TGTGCCAGCAGCTTCCCGGTGGGGGAGCAGTTCTTC. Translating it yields CASSFPVGEQFF.